The clone carrying this T cell receptor beta chain showed up just a few times. The data are from a study of blood T cell repertoires in COVID-19. TCRdb's copy holds only in-frame clones and misses some; the assay was immunoSEQ multiplex PCR. Of a few hundred thousand clones in the sample, 85% to 90% were seen once. The CDR3 consists of 16 residues. The V gene lost 5 bases and the J gene lost 7 bases, with 21 bases spanning the gap. CDR1 SGHDT and CDR2 YYEEEE come from the germline V gene. This chain uses TRBV5-6 with TRBJ2-2, with D tentatively TRBD2 (6 bases). This TCR derives from a woman in her forties or fifties with COVID-19, enrolled during active disease. Sequenced material: peripheral blood. The CDR3 region has the DNA TGTGCCAGCAGTTACTACCCCAGCGGAGCGGGCGGGGAGCTGTTTTTT. As protein: CASSYYPSGAGGELFF.